A single T cell receptor beta chain is shown here with its context. Its antigen remains unidentified. These data are taken from a study of tumor-infiltrating lymphocytes in localized non-small cell lung cancer. Background on the study: Each patient gave resected tumor and non-adjacent uninvolved lung tissue.

This CDR3 is built from 12 residues. Between the trimmed V and J ends, which lost 1 base and 12 bases, there was a span of 13 bases. Germline V gene sequence: CDR1 SGHAT, CDR2 FQNNGV. Study results and limitations: Immunotypes IM1 and IM2 had similar TCR-derived T-cell fractions. Tumors had more T cell infiltration than uninvolved lung, per TCRbeta sequencing and CD3 counts.

Sequenced by immunoSEQ multiplex PCR; TCRdb stores in-frame clones only, minus some. The top ten clones hold about 8.9% of a sample with 6,400 or so clones, 74% of them seen once. The chain recombines TRBV11-2 with TRBJ2-7; D is undetermined. The sample taken for sequencing was uninvolved lung tissue not adjacent to the tumor. The TCR originated in a human donor with non-small cell lung cancer. CDR3 in DNA: TGTGCCAGCAGCTTAGCGGCTATGAGTCCGTACTTC. It codes for CASSLAAMSPYF. The variable domain in full, completed from reference TRBV11-2 and TRBJ2-7, reads EAGVAQSPRYKIIEKRQSVAFWCNPISGHATLYWYQQILGQGPKLLIQFQNNGVVDDSQLPKDRFSAERLKGVDSTLKIQPAKLEDSAVYLCASSLAAMSPYFGPGTRLTVT.